This is a list of T cell receptor beta chains from one sample in a study of T cell responses to AZD1222 COVID-19 vaccine. The repertoire was sequenced with immunoSEQ multiplex PCR; TCRdb's copy has only in-frame clones and lacks some. Here the sample spans about 120,000 clones, roughly nine tenths being singletons. This sample comprised peripheral blood, obtained on day 0 of AZD1222 vaccination. These receptors all come from an adult in good health. The CDR3 runs from the conserved cysteine through the conserved F or W.

len	v_gene	CDR3aa
14	TRBV6-6	CASTPYTGTTEAFF
13	TRBV5-4	CASRLRGNTEAFF
15	TRBV6-5	CASRPPGQGSEKLFF
12	TRBV29-1	CSVRQSTGELFF
15	TRBV19	CASRNSAQGGNEQFF
15	TRBV27	CASSPRTTEYTEAFF
17	TRBV19	CASSKTPQALSGNTIYF
14	TRBV19	CASSIWPRAGELFF
11	TRBV30	CAWSDSYEQYF
15	TRBV12-5	CASGLNRGFHNEQFF
14	TRBV2	CASSDKGRQETQYF
16	TRBV5-1	CASSHRTSGNTGELFF
12	TRBV21-1	CASSKVGQPQHF
13	TRBV27	CASSLRVGGEAFF
15	TRBV10-3	CATWIGTGLPQPQHF
15	TRBV29-1	CSVEVGLSARYEQYF
14	TRBV7-8	CASSSGRGGEKLFF